This is a list of T cell receptor beta chains from one sample in a study of cytomegalovirus exposure and HLA in healthy donors. The repertoire was sequenced with immunoSEQ multiplex PCR; TCRdb's copy has only in-frame clones and lacks some. The table for this sample gives 150,000 to 200,000 clones. The sequenced sample consisted of PBMCs. The receptor source for this set is a woman younger than 35 in good health and CMV-seropositive. CDR3s include the opening cysteine and the closing phenylalanine or tryptophan. D genes are given only for firm matches.

>TRBV7-2|TRBD1|TRBJ1-5
TGTGCCAGCAGCTTAGGGACAGGGTGGAATCAGCCCCAGCATTTT
CASSLGTGWNQPQHF
>TRBV6-5|TRBD1|TRBJ2-7
TGTGCCAGCAGGATTTCCGGGACAGGCGCCTACGAGCAGTACTTC
CASRISGTGAYEQYF
>TRBV5-1|.|TRBJ1-3
TGCGCCAGCAGCTCCTCTATAACGAGCTCTGGAAACACCATATATTTT
CASSSSITSSGNTIYF
>TRBV29-1|TRBD2|TRBJ2-1
TGCAGCACCGAGACTAGCGGGAGTACCTACAATGAGCAGTTCTTC
CSTETSGSTYNEQFF
>TRBV2|TRBD1|TRBJ1-1
TGTGCCAGCGGCGACAGGGCAGGCACTGAAGCTTTCTTT
CASGDRAGTEAFF
>TRBV2|.|TRBJ1-1
TGTGCCAGCAGTGAGAGCGGGGATCTGAACACTGAAGCTTTCTTT
CASSESGDLNTEAFF
>TRBV7-9|.|TRBJ2-2
TGTGCCAGCAGTTATAGCTCCGGAGGGCTGTTTTTT
CASSYSSGGLFF
>TRBV18|.|TRBJ2-2
TGTGCCAGCTCATCGGACAGCTACACCGGGGAGCTGTTTTTT
CASSSDSYTGELFF
>TRBV11-2|TRBD1|TRBJ1-3
TGTGCCAGCACCAACTCCGGGACAGGGGTATCTGGAAACACCATATATTTT
CASTNSGTGVSGNTIYF
>TRBV7-9|TRBD1|TRBJ1-5
TGTGCCAGCAGCTTACAGGGGGCCTTTCAGCCCCAGCATTTT
CASSLQGAFQPQHF
>TRBV4-1|.|TRBJ2-5
TGCGCCAGCAGCCACCGGACTAACGAATTACAAGAGACCCAGTACTTC
CASSHRTNELQETQYF
>TRBV5-4|.|TRBJ2-3
TGTGCCAGCAGCGTTAGTAGCACAGATACGCAGTATTTT
CASSVSSTDTQYF
>TRBV6-1|TRBD2|TRBJ2-5
TGTGCCAGCAGTGAAAGGCCTAGCGGGGGAGAGACCCAGTACTTC
CASSERPSGGETQYF
>TRBV11-2|TRBD1|TRBJ2-2
TGTGCCAGCAGCATCGGACAGGGGGCGAACACCGGGGAGCTGTTTTTT
CASSIGQGANTGELFF
>TRBV4-2|TRBD2|TRBJ2-7
TGTGCCAGCAGCCAAGATTGGACTAGCGGGAGCGCAGCCGAGCAGTACTTC
CASSQDWTSGSAAEQYF
>TRBV2|.|TRBJ2-3
TGTGCCAGCAGTGAAAGGGGACTTAGCACAGATACGCAGTATTTT
CASSERGLSTDTQYF
>TRBV9|TRBD2|TRBJ2-1
TGTGCCAGCAGCACACATGTTGGGACTAGCGGTTACAATGAGCAGTTCTTC
CASSTHVGTSGYNEQFF
>TRBV12-5|TRBD1|TRBJ1-1
TGTGCTAGTGGTTTGACAGGGGTGAACACTGAAGCTTTCTTT
CASGLTGVNTEAFF
>TRBV7-2|TRBD1|TRBJ1-3
TGTGCCAGCGCCCCGGACAGGATCTCTGGAAACACCATATATTTT
CASAPDRISGNTIYF